The clone carrying this T cell receptor beta chain appeared a few times. Its specificity is unknown. PCR was performed using 60 Vbeta and 13 Jbeta primers. Sequencing used immunoSEQ multiplex PCR; TCRdb keeps in-frame clones, though not all of them. In the table there are roughly 120,000 clones, around four fifths of which are singletons. This sample stems from a study of cytomegalovirus exposure and HLA in healthy donors. Study-wide results and limits: In a later analysis, V- and J-gene trimming of beta chains associated with a DCLRE1C missense variant, replicated independently.

Trimming removed 4 bases at V and 4 bases at J, with 13 bases between. The CDR3 has 15 residues. CDR1 is MNHEY and CDR2 is SVGAGI in the germline V gene. The V and J genes are TRBV6-5 and TRBJ2-2; D is perhaps TRBD2 (6 bases). The material sequenced was PBMCs. The TCR sequence derives from a human donor in good health. The CDR3: CASSWLGGSTGELFF. As DNA, the CDR3 is TGTGCCAGCAGTTGGTTGGGGGGATCCACCGGGGAGCTGTTTTTT.